This is a list of T cell receptor beta chains from one sample in a study of graft-versus-host responses after intestinal transplantation. These receptors have no identified antigens. Data came from immunoSEQ multiplex PCR; TCRdb stores just in-frame clones and leaves some out. The repertoire holds 95,000 to 130,000 clones, with approximately 90% as singletons. The specimen was unstimulated CD4+ T cells sorted from spleen or lymph node cells, collected before intestinal transplant. These receptors were taken from a human donor who received an intestinal transplant. Each CDR3 is given with its conserved first and last residue. The order of the fields is V gene, J gene, clone size, CDR3 length, D gene, CDR3 DNA, CDR3 protein. D genes are given only for firm matches. Clone size, where shown, is once, few, many, or a class for clones that have expanded.

V: TRBV5-4; J: TRBJ1-2; size: once; length: 14; D: TRBD1; DNA: TGTGCCAGCAGCTCGACAGGGGGCGCCTATGGCTACACCTTC; CDR3: CASSSTGGAYGYTF
V: TRBV15; J: TRBJ2-1; size: NA; length: 15; D: TRBD1; DNA: TGTGCCACCAGCAGGGCCGGGACAGGGGGCAATGAGCAGTTCTTC; CDR3: CATSRAGTGGNEQFF
V: TRBV5-1; J: TRBJ2-3; size: NA; length: 13; D: TRBD2; DNA: TGCGCCAGCATGGCGGGAGGTCAAGATACGCAGTATTTT; CDR3: CASMAGGQDTQYF
V: TRBV7-2; J: TRBJ1-2; size: NA; length: 13; D: NA; DNA: TGTGCCAGCAGCCTATCCCGGGAGTGGGGCTACACCTTC; CDR3: CASSLSREWGYTF
V: TRBV9; J: TRBJ2-3; size: NA; length: 14; D: NA; DNA: TGTGCCAGCAGCGTACGGACTAGCACAGATACGCAGTATTTT; CDR3: CASSVRTSTDTQYF
V: TRBV18; J: TRBJ1-2; size: NA; length: 12; D: TRBD1; DNA: TGTGCCAGCTCACCGACAGGGGATGGCTACACCTTC; CDR3: CASSPTGDGYTF
V: TRBV19; J: TRBJ2-2; size: NA; length: 15; D: NA; DNA: TGTGCCAGTAGTATCGGACAAGCGAACACCGGGGAGCTGTTTTTT; CDR3: CASSIGQANTGELFF
V: TRBV12-5; J: TRBJ2-7; size: NA; length: 16; D: TRBD1; DNA: TGTGCTAGTGGTTCTGGCGGACAGGGAGTCACCTACGAGCAGTACTTC; CDR3: CASGSGGQGVTYEQYF
V: TRBV30; J: TRBJ2-2; size: NA; length: 12; D: TRBD1; DNA: TGTGCCTGGACAGGGGGTGGCGGGGAGCTGTTTTTT; CDR3: CAWTGGGGELFF
V: TRBV14; J: TRBJ2-7; size: few; length: 15; D: NA; DNA: TGTGCCAGCAGCCAAGGAAGTGGAGGGCCCTACGAGCAGTACTTC; CDR3: CASSQGSGGPYEQYF
V: TRBV7-9; J: TRBJ2-1; size: NA; length: 18; D: TRBD1; DNA: TGTGCCAGCAGCTTGGGACAGGGGATAACGCGCCCCGACAATGAGCAGTTCTTC; CDR3: CASSLGQGITRPDNEQFF
V: TRBV7-9; J: TRBJ1-1; size: NA; length: 16; D: NA; DNA: TGTGCCAGCAGCCCCGGGTCAACCTCCCGAAACACTGAAGCTTTCTTT; CDR3: CASSPGSTSRNTEAFF
V: TRBV14; J: TRBJ1-4; size: once; length: 16; D: NA; DNA: TGTGCCAGCAGCCAACAGGGGAACCTTATCGGCGGAAAACTGTTTTTT; CDR3: CASSQQGNLIGGKLFF
V: TRBV10-3; J: TRBJ1-4; size: NA; length: 14; D: NA; DNA: TGTGCCATCAGTGCGGGGTTTGGGGATGAAAAACTGTTTTTT; CDR3: CAISAGFGDEKLFF
V: TRBV30; J: TRBJ2-7; size: NA; length: 11; D: NA; DNA: TGTGCCTGGAACGAGGCCAACGAGCAGTACTTC; CDR3: CAWNEANEQYF
V: TRBV7-2; J: TRBJ2-3; size: NA; length: 17; D: TRBD2; DNA: TGTGCCAGCAGCTCGGCCGGGACTAGCGGGGGTACAGATACGCAGTATTTT; CDR3: CASSSAGTSGGTDTQYF
V: TRBV27; J: TRBJ1-2; size: NA; length: 15; D: NA; DNA: TGTGCCAGCAGTTCCAGGGGACCCTTAAACTATGGCTACACCTTC; CDR3: CASSSRGPLNYGYTF
V: TRBV29-1; J: TRBJ2-3; size: NA; length: 12; D: NA; DNA: TGCAGCGTTGAGCAGGGAACAGATACGCAGTATTTT; CDR3: CSVEQGTDTQYF
V: TRBV30; J: TRBJ1-6; size: NA; length: 18; D: NA; DNA: TGTGCCTGGAGTGCTAAATGGACTGTAGGCCCCTATAATTCACCCCTCCACTTT; CDR3: CAWSAKWTVGPYNSPLHF
V: TRBV23-1; J: TRBJ2-5; size: NA; length: 15; D: TRBD1; DNA: TGCGCCAGCAGTCTCGGACAGGCGATTATTGAGACCCAGTACTTC; CDR3: CASSLGQAIIETQYF
V: TRBV6-1; J: TRBJ2-5; size: NA; length: 15; D: NA; DNA: TGTGCCAGCAGTGACAGGGGCCTTCTCCAAGAGACCCAGTACTTC; CDR3: CASSDRGLLQETQYF
V: TRBV29-1; J: TRBJ2-6; size: NA; length: 16; D: TRBD1; DNA: TGCAGCGTGGGAGACAGGGGGCGCAGAGGGGCCAACGTCCTGACTTTC; CDR3: CSVGDRGRRGANVLTF
V: TRBV27; J: TRBJ2-1; size: once; length: 17; D: TRBD1; DNA: TGTGCCAGCAGTTTATCGACCGGGACAGGGACCTACAATGAGCAGTTCTTC; CDR3: CASSLSTGTGTYNEQFF
V: TRBV4-1; J: TRBJ2-5; size: once; length: 13; D: NA; DNA: TGCGCCAGCAGCCTCGGTGTGAGTGAGACCCAGTACTTC; CDR3: CASSLGVSETQYF
V: TRBV19; J: TRBJ1-5; size: once; length: 13; D: NA; DNA: TGTGCCACCCAATCAGGGATCAATCAGCCCCAGCATTTT; CDR3: CATQSGINQPQHF
V: TRBV5-1; J: TRBJ2-1; size: NA; length: 18; D: TRBD2; DNA: TGCGCCAGCAGCCCAGGACTAGCGGGGGGGAGCTCCTACAATGAGCAGTTCTTC; CDR3: CASSPGLAGGSSYNEQFF
V: TRBV11-2; J: TRBJ2-1; size: NA; length: 17; D: NA; DNA: TGTGCCAGCAGCTTAGCACTAGCTCCCCGTCTTGCCGATGAGCAGTTCTTC; CDR3: CASSLALAPRLADEQFF
V: TRBV5-1; J: TRBJ2-2; size: NA; length: 20; D: NA; DNA: TGCGCCAGCAGCCCCCAGGGGGGACAGTTTGTTGGAATACTCACCGGGGAGCTGTTTTTT; CDR3: CASSPQGGQFVGILTGELFF
V: TRBV5-1; J: TRBJ2-1; size: NA; length: 16; D: TRBD2; DNA: TGCGCCAGCAGCTTGGTGCCTAGCGGGAGGGGAAATGAGCAGTTCTTC; CDR3: CASSLVPSGRGNEQFF
V: TRBV28; J: TRBJ2-7; size: NA; length: 11; D: NA; DNA: TGTGCCAGCAGTTTATTAGACGAGCAGTACTTC; CDR3: CASSLLDEQYF
V: TRBV5-5; J: TRBJ1-6; size: NA; length: 16; D: NA; DNA: TGTGCCAGCAGCTTGGCCCGGGGGGGGCAAAGCTCACCCCTCCACTTT; CDR3: CASSLARGGQSSPLHF
V: TRBV19; J: TRBJ1-1; size: NA; length: 17; D: TRBD1; DNA: TGTGCCAGTACTAAATGGGCCCTTGGGACAGGGGACACTGAAGCTTTCTTT; CDR3: CASTKWALGTGDTEAFF
V: TRBV27; J: TRBJ1-5; size: NA; length: 15; D: NA; DNA: TGTGCCAGCAGTTTACACAGGGACAGCAATCAGCCCCAGCATTTT; CDR3: CASSLHRDSNQPQHF
V: TRBV30; J: TRBJ1-5; size: NA; length: 15; D: TRBD1; DNA: TGTGCCTGGAGTTGGGACAGGGGCGGCAATCAGCCCCAGCATTTT; CDR3: CAWSWDRGGNQPQHF
V: TRBV9; J: TRBJ2-1; size: once; length: 15; D: TRBD2; DNA: TGTGCCAGTTCCGCAGGGCTAGCGGGGGGGAATGAGCAGTTCTTC; CDR3: CASSAGLAGGNEQFF
V: TRBV19; J: TRBJ2-6; size: NA; length: 18; D: TRBD2; DNA: TGTGCCAGTAGTCTCCCAAGGAGCGGGGTCTCTGGGGCCAACGTCCTGACTTTC; CDR3: CASSLPRSGVSGANVLTF
V: TRBV5-1; J: TRBJ2-7; size: NA; length: 14; D: TRBD1; DNA: TGCGCCAGCAGCCAACGGACAGGCTCCTACGAGCAGTACTTC; CDR3: CASSQRTGSYEQYF
V: TRBV6-5; J: TRBJ2-7; size: NA; length: 14; D: NA; DNA: TGTGCCAGCAGAGTCGGCGGGGCTCCCTACGAGCAGTACTTC; CDR3: CASRVGGAPYEQYF
V: TRBV6-5; J: TRBJ2-7; size: NA; length: 16; D: NA; DNA: TGTGCCAGCAGTTATCTCTCTAGCCGGTCCCCCTACGAGCAGTACTTC; CDR3: CASSYLSSRSPYEQYF
V: TRBV5-5; J: TRBJ2-4; size: NA; length: 16; D: NA; DNA: TGTGCCAGCAGCTTGGGCCGGGCCAGCGAGGGAAACATTCAGTACTTC; CDR3: CASSLGRASEGNIQYF
V: TRBV5-6; J: TRBJ2-1; size: NA; length: 16; D: TRBD2; DNA: TGTGCCAGCAGCTTGGCCGGTCTAGCGGGGGTGAATGAGCAGTTCTTC; CDR3: CASSLAGLAGVNEQFF
V: TRBV5-1; J: TRBJ2-2; size: NA; length: 17; D: TRBD2; DNA: TGCGCCAGCAGCTTGGGTCCCGGGACTAGCGTCGGCGGGGAGCTGTTTTTT; CDR3: CASSLGPGTSVGGELFF
V: TRBV9; J: TRBJ2-5; size: NA; length: 15; D: TRBD2; DNA: TGTGCCAGCAGCGCAAGACTAGCGGGATATGAGACCCAGTACTTC; CDR3: CASSARLAGYETQYF
V: TRBV18; J: TRBJ1-2; size: NA; length: 14; D: NA; DNA: TGTGCCAGCTCACCACAAACGGACAGCTATGGCTACACCTTC; CDR3: CASSPQTDSYGYTF
V: TRBV11-2; J: TRBJ1-3; size: NA; length: 14; D: NA; DNA: TGTGCCAGCAGCTTCCCCGGGACAGGAAACACCATATATTTT; CDR3: CASSFPGTGNTIYF
V: TRBV6-4; J: TRBJ1-5; size: once; length: 13; D: NA; DNA: TGTGCCAGCAGTGTAATGGAGGATCAGCCCCAGCATTTT; CDR3: CASSVMEDQPQHF